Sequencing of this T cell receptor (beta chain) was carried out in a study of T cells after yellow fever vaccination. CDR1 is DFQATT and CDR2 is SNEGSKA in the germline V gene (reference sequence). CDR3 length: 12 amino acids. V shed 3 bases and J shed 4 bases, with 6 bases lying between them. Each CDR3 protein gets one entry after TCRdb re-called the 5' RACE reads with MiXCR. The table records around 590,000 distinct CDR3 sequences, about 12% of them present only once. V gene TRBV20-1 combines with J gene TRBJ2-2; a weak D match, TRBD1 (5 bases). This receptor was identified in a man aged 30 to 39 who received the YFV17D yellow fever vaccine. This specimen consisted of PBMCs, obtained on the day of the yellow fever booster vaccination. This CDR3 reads CSASRATGELFF. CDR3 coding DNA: TGCAGTGCTAGCAGGGCCACCGGGGAGCTGTTTTTT.